These 27 T cell receptor beta chains share one sample of origin, sequenced in a study of T cells in localized non-small cell lung cancer. Assay used: immunoSEQ multiplex PCR; TCRdb lists only in-frame clones, some missing. Here the sample spans fewer than 40,000 clones, approximately 72% being singletons. The material was peripheral blood, obtained before any cancer treatment. The receptors shown here come from an older male donor with stage II squamous cell lung carcinoma.

The genes are TRBV5-8 and TRBJ2-3; perhaps TRBD1 as D (6 bases). Between the trimmed V and J ends, which lost 3 bases and 4 bases, there was a span of 18 bases. The CDR3 has 16 amino acids. Looked up from germline, CDR1 is SGHTS and CDR2 is YDEGEE. This CDR3 is CASSSDRSTAPDTQYF. CDR3 DNA: TGTGCCAGCAGCTCTGACAGGTCTACGGCTCCAGATACGCAGTATTTT. The variable domain in full, completed from reference TRBV5-8 and TRBJ2-3, reads EAGVTQSPTHLIKTRGQQATLRCSPISGHTSVYWYQQALGLGLQFLLWYDEGEERNRGNFPPRFSGRQFPNYSSELNVNALELEDSALYLCASSSDRSTAPDTQYFGPGTRLTVL.

The rearrangement links TRBV21-1 to TRBJ2-5; the table names TRBD2, a call not compared with the DNA. The DNA end is more similar to TRBJ2-7, so the J call may be wrong. TRBV21-1 is marked as a pseudogene. The CDR3 consists of 18 residues. The CDR3 spells CASSPQGPTSVTSLEQYF. The CDR3 bases are TGTGCCAGCAGTCCGCAGGGCCCCACTAGCGTCACCTCCCTCGAGCAGTACTTC.

This clone turned up a few times. V gene TRBV19 combines with J gene TRBJ1-5; 8 bases line up with TRBD1. Looked up from germline, CDR1 is LNHDA and CDR2 is SQIVND (reference sequence). J gave up 6 bases and V 3 bases, and 7 bases lay outside the gene matches. CDR3 length: 15 residues. For the CDR3, the DNA is TGTGCCAGTAGTATGGGCCAGGGGGCTGGTCAGCCCCAGCATTTT. This encodes CASSMGQGAGQPQHF.

The chain recombines TRBV7-2 with TRBJ2-7; D tentatively reads TRBD1 or TRBD2 (5 bases each). CDR1 is SGHTA and CDR2 is FQGNSA in the germline V gene. The CDR3 has 15 residues. Deletions cut 1 base from V and 7 bases from J, with 17 bases between. The CDR3 DNA is TGTGCCAGCAGCTTAGACGGGGCCTCTACTAGGGAGCAGTACTTC. Amino acids: CASSLDGASTREQYF.

V gene TRBV27 combines with J gene TRBJ2-2; D is uncertain. V dropped 3 bases and J dropped 4 bases, with 15 bases sitting between them. Looked up from germline, CDR1 is MNHEY and CDR2 is SMNVEV (reference sequence). This CDR3 spans 16 amino acids. The CDR3 region is CASSLGTEPGTGELFF. The CDR3 region has the DNA TGTGCCAGCAGTTTGGGAACGGAGCCGGGCACCGGGGAGCTGTTTTTT.

This clone was observed a handful of times. The chain uses TRBV10-3 and TRBJ2-2, with TRBD2 matching 12 bases. V lost 0 bases to trimming and J lost 5 bases; unmatched junction nucleotides: 1. CDR3 length: 16 residues. Germline V lookup: CDR1 ENHRY, CDR2 SYGVKD. This chain's CDR3 is CAISESLAGGTGELFF. In DNA, the CDR3 is TGTGCCATCAGTGAGTCCCTAGCGGGAGGGACCGGGGAGCTGTTTTTT.

This clone was observed a few times. CDR3 sequence: CASSLNTASGEETQYF. The CDR3 DNA follows: TGTGCCAGCAGCTTAAATACGGCTAGCGGAGAAGAGACCCAGTACTTC. The gene calls are TRBV5-6 and TRBJ2-5; 7 positions match TRBD2. The ends lost 2 bases at V and 3 bases at J; junction bases unmatched: 10. In germline, CDR1 is SGHDT, CDR2 YYEEEE. The CDR3 runs to 16 residues.

The V call is TRBV5-1, the J call TRBJ2-5; D possibly corresponds to TRBD1 (6 bases). Deletions cut 0 bases from V and 4 bases from J, with 13 bases between. CDR1 and CDR2 from the germline V gene are SGHRS and YFSETQ. The CDR3 spans 15 residues. The DNA for the CDR3 is TGCGCCAGCAGCTTGGGCTCAGGGGATGGAGAGACCCAGTACTTC. Translated, it gives CASSLGSGDGETQYF. Using reference TRBV5-1 and TRBJ2-5 for the parts outside the CDR3, the full variable domain is KAGVTQTPRYLIKTRGQQVTLSCSPISGHRSVSWYQQTPGQGLQFLFEYFSETQRNKGNFPGRFSGRQFSNSRSEMNVSTLELGDSALYLCASSLGSGDGETQYFGPGTRLLVL.

This clone was detected only once. The rearrangement uses TRBV6-5 and TRBJ1-6; D uncertain. The germline V gene encodes CDR1 MNHEY and CDR2 SVGAGI. The V gene lost 0 bases and the J gene lost 10 bases, with 16 bases spanning the gap. The CDR3 consists of 16 residues. The DNA for the CDR3 is TGTGCCAGCAGTTACTCATCCGGGATCAAGGAATCACCCCTCCACTTT. Amino acids: CASSYSSGIKESPLHF.

The chain couples TRBV29-1 to TRBJ2-4; 11 bases align to TRBD1. The ends lost 6 bases at V and 3 bases at J; junction bases unmatched: 7. CDR1 and CDR2 from the germline V gene are SQVTM and ANQGSEA. This CDR3 spans 15 amino acids. The CDR3 reads CSVAPGTGGKNIQYF. Here the CDR3 DNA reads TGCAGCGTAGCCCCCGGGACAGGGGGCAAAAACATTCAGTACTTC.

The chain links TRBV5-1 to TRBJ2-1; either TRBD1 or TRBD2 may fit D (5 bases each). V gave up 4 bases and J gave up 12 bases, with 17 bases separating them. The germline V gene encodes CDR1 SGHRS and CDR2 YFSETQ. This CDR3 spans 13 amino acids. DNA of the CDR3: TGCGCCAGCAGCGGGGACGGAGCAATCGGGCAGTTCTTC. Amino acids: CASSGDGAIGQFF.

This clone appeared a few times. This chain connects TRBV11-3 to TRBJ2-7, with D possibly being TRBD1 (7 bases). The CDR3 is 14 amino acids. V gave up 5 bases and J gave up 2 bases, with 13 bases separating them. CDR1 and CDR2 (germline): SGHNT, YENEEA. CDR3 loop: CASSPSGGPYEQYF. In nucleotides, the CDR3 is TGTGCCAGCAGCCCGTCAGGGGGGCCCTACGAGCAGTACTTC.

This clone was picked up a small number of times. The chain employs TRBV6-1 and TRBJ1-2, with 12 bases that match TRBD1. Germline V gene data show CDR1 as MNHNS and CDR2 as SASEGT. There are 14 residues in the CDR3. V shed 7 bases and J 8 bases; nucleotides not matched to a gene: 8. Here the CDR3 DNA reads TGTGCCAGCATATGGGACAGGGGGCCGGAGGGCTACACCTTC. It encodes CASIWDRGPEGYTF.

V usage is TRBV7-2 and J usage is TRBJ2-7, with D unresolved. V lost 2 bases and J 7 bases, leaving 9 bases between the germline ends. The CDR3 runs 12 residues. From germline, CDR1 is SGHTA and CDR2 FQGNSA. The CDR3 region is CASSLLVGEQYF. The CDR3 DNA sequence: TGTGCCAGCAGCTTATTGGTCGGAGAGCAGTACTTC. Variable domain in full (rest from reference TRBV7-2 and TRBJ2-7): GAGVSQSPSNKVTEKGKDVELRCDPISGHTALYWYRQSLGQGLEFLIYFQGNSAPDKSGLPSDRFSAERTGGSVSTLTIQRTQQEDSAVYLCASSLLVGEQYFGPGTRLTVT.

The chain links TRBV2 to TRBJ1-1; D gene uncertain. V lost 7 bases and J 1 base, leaving 7 bases between the germline ends. Germline V gene lookup returns CDR1 SNHLY and CDR2 FYNNEI. This CDR3 has 12 residues. CDR3 DNA sequence: TGTGCCAGCACATATTCGAACACTGAAGCTTTCTTT. This gives the protein CASTYSNTEAFF. The entire variable domain, with the rest obtained from reference TRBV2 and TRBJ1-1, is as follows: EPEVTQTPSHQVTQMGQEVILRCVPISNHLYFYWYRQILGQKVEFLVSFYNNEISEKSEIFDDQFSVERPDGSNFTLKIRSTKLEDSAMYFCASTYSNTEAFFGQGTRLTVV.

This chain connects TRBV7-9 to TRBJ2-3; possibly TRBD2 for D (6 bases). The germline CDR1 and CDR2 sequences are SEHNR and FQNEAQ (reference sequence). CDR3 length equals 14 residues. V was cut by 4 bases and J by 2 bases, with 10 bases left in between. The CDR3 sequence: CASSSRDSTDTQYF. The DNA for the CDR3 is TGTGCCAGCAGCTCGCGGGATTCCACAGATACGCAGTATTTT.

In this sample, this clone turned up once. This rearrangement joins TRBV7-6 to TRBJ2-7; D uncertain. The CDR3 totals 14 residues. V lost 1 base, J lost 0 bases, and 7 bases lay in between. The germline gives CDR1 SGHVS, CDR2 FNYEAQ. The CDR3, as DNA: TGTGCCAGCAGCTTAGGGGTCAGCTCCTACGAGCAGTACTTC. It encodes CASSLGVSSYEQYF.

V is TRBV18 and J is TRBJ2-2; D not resolved. CDR3 size: 13 residues. Between the trimmed V and J ends, which lost 0 bases and 6 bases, there was a span of 5 bases. The germline gives CDR1 KGHSH, CDR2 LQKENI. The CDR3 here is CASSPPTSGELFF. The CDR3 DNA sequence: TGTGCCAGCTCACCACCGACGTCCGGGGAGCTGTTTTTT.

The chain joins TRBV11-3 to TRBJ2-7, with D perhaps being TRBD1 or TRBD2 (5 bases each). Trimming left V 4 bases short and J 3 bases short, with 22 bases between. CDR1 is SGHNT and CDR2 is YENEEA in the germline V gene. The CDR3 sequence is 17 residues long. CDR3 amino acids: CASSSHLGRETNYEQYF. CDR3 bases: TGTGCCAGCAGCTCCCACCTAGGCAGGGAGACTAACTACGAGCAGTACTTC.

The rearrangement uses TRBV5-1 and TRBJ2-7; 10 bases line up with TRBD2. Trimming removed 2 bases from V and 5 bases from J; junction bases left unmatched: 7. Germline V gene lookup returns CDR1 SGHRS and CDR2 YFSETQ. The CDR3 is 15 amino acids. The CDR3 DNA reads as TGCGCCAGCAGCTTACTGGGACTAGCGTCCCACGAGCAGTACTTC. Translated: CASSLLGLASHEQYF.

In this sample, this clone turned up a few times. This chain connects TRBV6-5 to TRBJ2-3; D is unclear. Germline V gene sequence: CDR1 MNHEY, CDR2 SVGAGI. CDR3 size: 13 residues. V lost 4 bases and J lost 2, with 7 bases in between. In DNA, the CDR3 is TGTGCCAGCAGTTTATGGGTCACAGATACGCAGTATTTT. Protein sequence: CASSLWVTDTQYF.

This clone showed up just a few times. The chain is built from TRBV11-2 and TRBJ1-5; no reliable D call. V gave up 2 bases and J gave up 2 bases, with 10 bases separating them. This CDR3 region has 15 residues. Germline V lookup: CDR1 SGHAT, CDR2 FQNNGV. In DNA, the CDR3 is TGTGCCAGCAGCTTAACCGCAACGGGCAATCAGCCCCAGCATTTT. Its translation: CASSLTATGNQPQHF.

The chain carries TRBV7-2 and TRBJ2-3; maybe TRBD2 (6 bases). Germline assignment: CDR1 SGHTA and CDR2 FQGNSA. This CDR3 region has 15 residues. The germline V and J ends were trimmed by 3 bases and 2 bases, with 12 bases remaining between them. The CDR3 DNA reads as TGTGCCAGCAGCTTTTCGGGAGACCCCACAGATACGCAGTATTTT. Residues: CASSFSGDPTDTQYF.

V and J are TRBV9 and TRBJ2-1; D may match TRBD1 or TRBD2 (6 bases each). With 4 bases removed from V and 1 base from J, the gap between germline ends came to 12 bases. Germline CDR1 and CDR2: SGDLS and YYNGEE. The CDR3 contains 15 residues. CDR3 in DNA: TGTGCCAGCAGCTCAGGAGGGGGGTCCTACAATGAGCAGTTCTTC. This gives the protein CASSSGGGSYNEQFF.

The rearrangement uses TRBV7-9 and TRBJ2-1; D tentatively reads TRBD1 or TRBD2 (5 bases each). Trimming stripped 4 bases from V and 10 bases from J, with 14 bases between. CDR1 SEHNR and CDR2 FQNEAQ come from the germline V gene (reference sequence). There are 13 residues in the CDR3. CDR3 loop: CASSSQSGTEQFF. For the CDR3, the DNA is TGTGCCAGCAGCTCCCAATCCGGGACCGAGCAGTTCTTC.

V is TRBV5-4 and J is TRBJ2-3, with D possibly called TRBD1 or TRBD2 (5 bases each). CDR1 is SGHNT and CDR2 is YYREEE in the germline V gene (reference sequence). The CDR3 totals 14 residues. Between the trimmed V and J ends, which lost 3 bases and 5 bases, there was a span of 13 bases. The CDR3 DNA reads TGTGCCAGCAGCTCCGGGACGGCGGGAGATACGCAGTATTTT. Its protein product is CASSSGTAGDTQYF.

This clone has only a few counts. This chain connects TRBV11-2 to TRBJ2-1; D is perhaps TRBD2 (5 bases). From germline, CDR1 is SGHAT and CDR2 FQNNGV. This CDR3 contains 14 residues. V was cut by 4 bases and J by 2 bases, with 9 bases left in between. The CDR3: CASSYGIAYNEQFF. CDR3 nucleotides: TGTGCCAGCAGCTACGGGATCGCCTACAATGAGCAGTTCTTC.